Shown below are 11 T cell receptor beta chains from a single sample sequenced in a study of T cell repertoires in cytomegalovirus infection. TCRdb used MiXCR to reprocess the reads, holding one entry per CDR3 protein. This sample has about 24,000 distinct CDR3 sequences, with under 25% found just once. No antigen is known for these receptors. This specimen was CD8+ T cells from cultured PBMCs, taken from culture after CMV antigen stimulation. Receptors originate from a human donor in good health (CMV status not recorded). Some clones in this sample may be carry-over from other donors' samples.

The V and J genes are TRBV11-2 and TRBJ1-1; maybe TRBD1 (6 bases). V gave up 6 bases and J gave up 7 bases, with 15 bases separating them. Germline CDR1 SGHAT, CDR2 FQNNGV. This CDR3 comprises 13 residues. CDR3 in amino acids: CASREGGMGEAFF. CDR3 DNA sequence: TGTGCCAGCAGGGAAGGGGGTATGGGTGAAGCTTTCTTT. Supplemented by reference TRBV11-2 and TRBJ1-1, the full variable domain reads EAGVAQSPRYKIIEKRQSVAFWCNPISGHATLYWYQQILGQGPKLLIQFQNNGVVDDSQLPKDRFSAERLKGVDSTLKIQPAKLEDSAVYLCASREGGMGEAFFGQGTRLTVV.

This clonotype was seen ten or more times. The chain joins TRBV6-1 to TRBJ1-6, with 7 nucleotides matching TRBD1. CDR3 size: 16 residues. With V trimmed by 3 bases and J by 10 bases, 12 bases remained unmatched. Germline loops: CDR1 MNHNS, CDR2 SASEGT. The CDR3 nucleotides read TGTGCCAGCAGTGAGGGAGAGGGACAGTCTGGCTCACCCCTCCACTTT. Protein sequence: CASSEGEGQSGSPLHF.

A note on this clonotype: This may be a read error: a much more frequent sequence differs by one nucleotide. The chain couples TRBV27 to TRBJ1-6, with D unclear. Germline V gene data show CDR1 as MNHEY and CDR2 as SMNVEV (reference sequence). The CDR3 has 15 amino acids. CDR3 nucleotide sequence: TGTGTCAGCGGAGCGGCAGTAGGGTTGGCTTCACCCCTCCACTTT. It yields the protein CVSGAAVGLASPLHF.

The genes are TRBV6-1 and TRBJ1-6; 10 bases are shared with TRBD1. Trimming at V came to 1 base and at J to 3 bases, leaving 3 bases not matched to a gene. The CDR3 spans 17 residues. Germline V lookup: CDR1 MNHNS, CDR2 SASEGT. The CDR3 region has the DNA TGTGCCAGCAGTGAAGTTGGGACAGGGGACTATAATTCACCCCTCCACTTT. It specifies CASSEVGTGDYNSPLHF.

The table lists this clonotype with many counts. This chain links TRBV6-1 with TRBJ2-6; D uncertain. V was pared by 8 bases and J by 1 base, with 12 bases between. This CDR3 is 15 amino acids long. Germline CDR1 reads MNHNS; CDR2 reads SASEGT. The CDR3 region is CASGDVTSGANVLTF. As DNA, the CDR3 is TGTGCCAGCGGGGATGTGACATCTGGGGCCAACGTCCTGACTTTC.

The rearrangement joins TRBV5-6 to TRBJ2-2, with D perhaps TRBD2 (5 bases). Trimming took 2 bases from V and 4 from J, leaving 12 bases between them. The CDR3 runs to 15 residues. CDR1 is SGHDT and CDR2 is YYEEEE in the germline V gene. This CDR3 reads CASSFPPAGTGELFF. DNA of the CDR3: TGTGCCAGCAGCTTCCCACCCGCGGGCACCGGGGAGCTGTTTTTT.

This clonotype was counted ten times or more. The chain recombines TRBV7-6 with TRBJ1-1; D gene ambiguous. Germline CDR1 reads SGHVS; CDR2 reads FNYEAQ. Trimming left V 1 base short and J 0 bases short, with 3 bases between. This CDR3 is built from 13 residues. Here the CDR3 reads CASSLEMNTEAFF. CDR3 in DNA: TGTGCCAGCAGCTTAGAGATGAACACTGAAGCTTTCTTT.

CDR3 nucleotides: TGTGCCAGCAGCCCCCCCCTGTCGGGCACTGAAGCTTTCTTT. It translates to CASSPPLSGTEAFF. The V and J genes are TRBV7-9 and TRBJ1-1; D gene uncertain. There are 14 residues in the CDR3. CDR1 and CDR2 from the germline V gene are SEHNR and FQNEAQ (reference sequence). The V gene lost 5 bases and the J gene lost 4 bases, with 14 bases spanning the gap.

The chain links TRBV2 to TRBJ1-1, with D maybe TRBD1 (6 bases). The CDR3 contains 15 residues. Trimming stripped 4 bases from V and 0 bases from J, with 12 bases between. CDR1 is SNHLY, CDR2 FYNNEI, per germline. CDR3 residues: CASSGGGPMNTEAFF. The CDR3 nucleotides read TGTGCCAGCAGTGGCGGGGGGCCAATGAACACTGAAGCTTTCTTT. Combining the CDR3 with reference TRBV2 and TRBJ1-1 gives the whole variable domain EPEVTQTPSHQVTQMGQEVILRCVPISNHLYFYWYRQILGQKVEFLVSFYNNEISEKSEIFDDQFSVERPDGSNFTLKIRSTKLEDSAMYFCASSGGGPMNTEAFFGQGTRLTVV.

The V and J genes are TRBV6-6 and TRBJ1-1; 7 bases align to TRBD1. This CDR3 has 13 residues. CDR1 is MNHNY, CDR2 SVGAGI, per germline (reference sequence). The junction had 8 bases not matched to a gene; V was cut back by 6 bases and J by 7 bases. The chain's CDR3 is CASRRSTGVEAFF. CDR3 sequence (DNA): TGTGCCAGCAGGAGGAGTACAGGGGTTGAAGCTTTCTTT.

This clonotype has a handful of counts. V usage is TRBV7-9 and J usage is TRBJ2-2; TRBD1 might be the D (5 bases). Looked up from germline, CDR1 is SEHNR and CDR2 is FQNEAQ (reference sequence). The ends were cut back, 1 base at V and 6 bases at J, with 12 bases in the middle. The CDR3 has 15 amino acids. The CDR3 reads CASSLDRRSPGELFF. Written as DNA, the CDR3 is TGTGCCAGCAGCTTAGACAGGCGTAGCCCCGGGGAGCTGTTTTTT.